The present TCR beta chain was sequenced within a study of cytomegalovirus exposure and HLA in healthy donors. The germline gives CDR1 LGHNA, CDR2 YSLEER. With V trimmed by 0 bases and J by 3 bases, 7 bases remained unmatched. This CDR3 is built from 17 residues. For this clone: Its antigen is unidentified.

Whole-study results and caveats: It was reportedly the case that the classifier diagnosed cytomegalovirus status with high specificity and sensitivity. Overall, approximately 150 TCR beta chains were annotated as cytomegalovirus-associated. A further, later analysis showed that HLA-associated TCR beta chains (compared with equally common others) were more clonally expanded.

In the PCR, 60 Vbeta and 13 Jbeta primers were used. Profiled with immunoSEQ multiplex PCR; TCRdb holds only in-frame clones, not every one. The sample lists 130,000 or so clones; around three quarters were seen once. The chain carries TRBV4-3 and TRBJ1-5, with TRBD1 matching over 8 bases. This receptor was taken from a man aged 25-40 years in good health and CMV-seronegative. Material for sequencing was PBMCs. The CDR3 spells CASSQDPYRGFNQPQHF. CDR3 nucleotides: TGCGCCAGCAGCCAAGATCCGTACAGGGGGTTCAATCAGCCCCAGCATTTT.